This T cell receptor (beta chain) stems from a study of blood T cell repertoires in COVID-19. As handled by the study authors: From reference gene primer amplification, estimates of nucleated cell counts were derived. Sequencing used immunoSEQ multiplex PCR; TCRdb keeps in-frame clones, though not all of them. D and trimming were read from the DNA, whereas the V and J calls and clone size are those reported in that table. The sample carries roughly 380,000 clones, about 88% recorded once. The germline CDR1 and CDR2 sequences are SGHRS and YFSETQ. The germline V and J ends were trimmed by 7 bases and 6 bases, with 13 bases remaining between them. There are 13 residues in the CDR3.

Sample: PBMCs or T cells enriched from blood (not recorded which). The rearrangement joins TRBV5-1 to TRBJ1-4; the D is unclear. The sequence was collected from a woman aged 25 to 39 who had recovered from COVID-19. The CDR3 loop reads CASRGLGYEKLFF. CDR3 in DNA: TGCGCCAGCCGGGGTCTCGGGTATGAAAAACTGTTTTTT.